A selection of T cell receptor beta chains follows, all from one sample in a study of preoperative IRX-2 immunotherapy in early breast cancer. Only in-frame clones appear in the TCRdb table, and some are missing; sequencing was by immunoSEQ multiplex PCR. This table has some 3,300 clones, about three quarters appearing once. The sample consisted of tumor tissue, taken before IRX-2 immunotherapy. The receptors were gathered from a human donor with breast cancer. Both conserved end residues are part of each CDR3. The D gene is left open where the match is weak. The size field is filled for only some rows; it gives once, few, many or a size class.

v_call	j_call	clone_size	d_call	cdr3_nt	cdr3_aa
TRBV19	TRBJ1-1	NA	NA	TGTGCCATTAGGGGGAGCCAGGGGAGCACTGAAGCTTTCTTT	CAIRGSQGSTEAFF
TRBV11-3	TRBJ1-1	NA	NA	TGTGCCAGCAGCCGGGATCCGTTTGGGGGGCGCACTGAAGCTTTCTTT	CASSRDPFGGRTEAFF
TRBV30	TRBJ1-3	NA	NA	TGTGCCTGCCCGGGTTGGGGCTCTGGAAACACCATATATTTT	CACPGWGSGNTIYF
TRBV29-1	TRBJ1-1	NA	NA	TGCAGCGTTGTTACACTTAACACTGAAGCTTTCTTT	CSVVTLNTEAFF
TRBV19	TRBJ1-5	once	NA	TGTGCCAGTAGTATATTTCTGAATCAGCCCCAGCATTTT	CASSIFLNQPQHF
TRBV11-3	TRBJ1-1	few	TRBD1	TGTGCCAGCGCCTACAGGGGATGGGGAATGAACACTGAAGCTTTCTTT	CASAYRGWGMNTEAFF
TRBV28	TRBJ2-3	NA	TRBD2	TGTGCCAGCAAACTAGCGGGGGGCCAAGATACGCAGTATTTT	CASKLAGGQDTQYF
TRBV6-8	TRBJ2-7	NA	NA	TGTGCCAGCAGTCCCTCGCTCCAATACGAGCAGTACTTC	CASSPSLQYEQYF
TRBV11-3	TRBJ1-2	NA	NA	TGTGCCAGCAGCCCCCCCGGGGGTCACTATGGCTACACCTTC	CASSPPGGHYGYTF
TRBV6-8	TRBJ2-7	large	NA	TGTGCCAGCAGTCCCGCCGTAGCCTACGAGCAGTACTTC	CASSPAVAYEQYF
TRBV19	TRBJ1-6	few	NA	TGTGCCAGTGGGGGTTCCTATAATTCACCCCTCCACTTT	CASGGSYNSPLHF
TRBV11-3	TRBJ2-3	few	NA	TGTGCCAGCAGCCCCTCGGTTGGAACAGGGAGGGGGACAGATACGCAGTATTTT	CASSPSVGTGRGTDTQYF
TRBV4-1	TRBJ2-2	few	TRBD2	TGCGCCAGCAGCCCCCTCGGGGGGGGGACCGGGGAGCTGTTTTTT	CASSPLGGGTGELFF
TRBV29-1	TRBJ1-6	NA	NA	TGCAGCGTCGCCAAGGACAGTGGCTCACCCCTCCACTTT	CSVAKDSGSPLHF
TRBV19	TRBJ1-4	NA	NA	TGTGCCAGTAGTATAAACAGGCAAAAACTGTTTTTT	CASSINRQKLFF
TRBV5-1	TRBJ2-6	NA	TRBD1	TGCGCCAGCAGCAGCCGGGACAGTGTATATCCCGGGGCCAACGTCCTGACTTTC	CASSSRDSVYPGANVLTF
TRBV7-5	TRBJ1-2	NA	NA	TGTGCCAGCAGCCGACAGGGAGGGAACTATGGCTACACCTTC	CASSRQGGNYGYTF
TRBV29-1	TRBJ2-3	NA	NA	TGCAGCGTTTTCGGCAGCTTCTCAGATACGCAGTATTTT	CSVFGSFSDTQYF
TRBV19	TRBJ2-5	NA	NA	TGTGCCAGTAGTACCATGGGGGAGACCCAGTACTTC	CASSTMGETQYF
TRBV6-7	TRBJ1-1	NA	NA	TGTGCCAGCAGTCCTACGTACACTGAAGCTTTCTTT	CASSPTYTEAFF
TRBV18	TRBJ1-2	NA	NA	TGTGCCAGCTCACCATCCGCCCTAGAGGGTGGCTACACCTTC	CASSPSALEGGYTF
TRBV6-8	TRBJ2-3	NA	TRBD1	TGTGCCATCAGTGACTCCAACAGGGGTGCCCCGCAGTATTTT	CAISDSNRGAPQYF
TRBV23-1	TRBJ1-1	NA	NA	TGCGCCAGCAGCTTGCAAACCCCCACTGAAGCTTTTTTT	CASSLQTPTEAFF
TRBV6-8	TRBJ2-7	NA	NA	TGTGCCAGTTCCCGGGACATCCTGATTGGCGAGCAGTACTTC	CASSRDILIGEQYF
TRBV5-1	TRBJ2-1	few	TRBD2	TGCGCCAGCAGCTCCGATAGCGGGAGGGCCTACAATGAGCAGTTCTTC	CASSSDSGRAYNEQFF
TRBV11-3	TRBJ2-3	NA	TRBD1	TGTGCCAGCAGTCCTCCAGGGGGCGCAGATACGCAGTATTTT	CASSPPGGADTQYF
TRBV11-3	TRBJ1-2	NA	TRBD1	TGTGCCAGCAGCCGGGACAGGGGGCACGATGGCTACACCTTC	CASSRDRGHDGYTF
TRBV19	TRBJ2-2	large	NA	TGTGCCAGTAGTATAGATCCAGGGGCCGGGGGCACCGGGGAGCTGTTTTTT	CASSIDPGAGGTGELFF
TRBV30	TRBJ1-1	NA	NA	TGTGCCTGGAGTTCGACCCGGGAAGCTTTCTTT	CAWSSTREAFF
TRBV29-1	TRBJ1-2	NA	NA	TGCAGCGTTGGGGTGGACAGCGTGTATGGCTACACCTTC	CSVGVDSVYGYTF
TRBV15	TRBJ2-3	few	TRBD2	TGTGCCACCAGCACCGGGGGGAGCGGGAGGCTTGCAGATACGCAGTATTTT	CATSTGGSGRLADTQYF
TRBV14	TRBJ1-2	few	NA	TGTGCCAGCAGCCGTTACGGGGGAACGCGGGGCTACACCTTC	CASSRYGGTRGYTF
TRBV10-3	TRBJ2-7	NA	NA	TGTGCCATCAGTGAGTATGTAGGCGGGCACGGGCAGTACTTC	CAISEYVGGHGQYF
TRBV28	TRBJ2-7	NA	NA	TGTGCCAGCTCCTTAGGAGGGGAGACCTACGAGCAGTACTTC	CASSLGGETYEQYF
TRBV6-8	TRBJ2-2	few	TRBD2	TGTGCCAGCAGTAAAAGCGGGGGGAACACCGGGGAGCTGTTTTTT	CASSKSGGNTGELFF
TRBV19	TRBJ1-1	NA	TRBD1	TGTGCCAGTAGGCCGCAGGGGGCCCGCACTGAAGCTTTCTTT	CASRPQGARTEAFF
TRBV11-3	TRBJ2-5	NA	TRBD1	TGTGCCAGCAGCCAAACCGGACAGGGCTTAGAGACCCAGTACTTC	CASSQTGQGLETQYF
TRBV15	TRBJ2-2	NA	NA	TGTGCCACCAGCAGAGGGGAACAGACCGGGGAGCTGTTTTTT	CATSRGEQTGELFF
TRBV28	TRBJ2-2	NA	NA	TGTGCCAGCAGTCACCGGGACATTAGCACCGGGGAGCTGTTTTTT	CASSHRDISTGELFF
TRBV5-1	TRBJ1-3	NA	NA	TGCGCCAGCAGTTTGACCGGGGTAGGCTCTGGAAACACCATATATTTT	CASSLTGVGSGNTIYF
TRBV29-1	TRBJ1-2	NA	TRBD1	TGCAGCGGACAGGGGGCTGGCTATGGCTACACCTTC	CSGQGAGYGYTF
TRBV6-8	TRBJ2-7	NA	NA	TGTGCCGCGCGGCCGGGGGACTTTAGGGGAAGCGAGCAGTACTTC	CAARPGDFRGSEQYF
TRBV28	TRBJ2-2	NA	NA	TGTGCCAGCAGTTTAATAGGGGGAAACAGGGAGAACACCGGGGAGCTGTTTTTT	CASSLIGGNRENTGELFF
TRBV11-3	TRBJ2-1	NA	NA	TGTGCCAGCAGCTTATCCCGGGAGTCCACCTACAATGAGCAGTTCTTC	CASSLSRESTYNEQFF
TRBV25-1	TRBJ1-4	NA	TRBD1	TGTGCCAGCAGTGAAGGATCAGGGGGCGCAGGTGAAAAACTGTTTTTT	CASSEGSGGAGEKLFF
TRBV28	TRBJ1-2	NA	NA	TGTGCCAGCACCGAGGGGGAGAACATTTTGGTTTCTGGCTACACCTTC	CASTEGENILVSGYTF
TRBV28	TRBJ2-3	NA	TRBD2	TGTGCCAGCAGTTTATGGGCGGGGGTTAGCACAGATACGCAGTATTTT	CASSLWAGVSTDTQYF
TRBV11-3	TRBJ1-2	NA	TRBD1	TGTGCCAGCAGCTTAGTTACCGGGACAGGAAGGGGAGCAGGCGGCTACACCTTC	CASSLVTGTGRGAGGYTF
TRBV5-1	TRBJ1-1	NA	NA	TGCGCCAGCAGCCCGGGCGGGGGCGAGGACACTGAAGCTTTCTTT	CASSPGGGEDTEAFF
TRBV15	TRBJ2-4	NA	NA	TGTGCCACCAGCACATATAAGTGGGCAGACCTAGCCAAAAACATTCAGTACTTC	CATSTYKWADLAKNIQYF
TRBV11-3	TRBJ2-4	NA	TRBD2	TGTGCCAGCAGCTTAGGAGGGACTAGCGGAAAAAACATTCAGTACTTC	CASSLGGTSGKNIQYF
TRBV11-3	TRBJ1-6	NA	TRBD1	TGTGCCAGCAGCTCGACAGGGCCGGGGAATTCACCCCTCCACTTT	CASSSTGPGNSPLHF
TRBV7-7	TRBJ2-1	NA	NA	TGTGCCAGCAGCTTAGGTGTAGGGCCGGGAAATGAGCAGTTCTTC	CASSLGVGPGNEQFF
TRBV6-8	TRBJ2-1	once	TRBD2	TGTGCCAGCAGTTACTCGCAATCGTTAGCGGGGGGACGCTCCGAGAATGAGCAGTTCTTC	CASSYSQSLAGGRSENEQFF
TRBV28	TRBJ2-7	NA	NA	TGTGCCAGCAGCCCACCCCAACTGAACTCCTACGAGCAGTACTTC	CASSPPQLNSYEQYF
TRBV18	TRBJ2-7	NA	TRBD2	TGTGCCAGCTCATCGATCACTAGCGTTGGCTCCGAGCAGTACTTC	CASSSITSVGSEQYF
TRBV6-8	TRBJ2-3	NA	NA	TGTGCCAGCAGTAGACTAGTTGACCTCACAGATACGCAGTATTTT	CASSRLVDLTDTQYF
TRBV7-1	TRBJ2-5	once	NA	TGTGCCAGCAGCCGAGAGGTGAAAGAGACCCAGTACTTC	CASSREVKETQYF
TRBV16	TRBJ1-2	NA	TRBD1	TGTGCCAGCAGCCCCGACAGGGGAAACGGCTACACCTTC	CASSPDRGNGYTF